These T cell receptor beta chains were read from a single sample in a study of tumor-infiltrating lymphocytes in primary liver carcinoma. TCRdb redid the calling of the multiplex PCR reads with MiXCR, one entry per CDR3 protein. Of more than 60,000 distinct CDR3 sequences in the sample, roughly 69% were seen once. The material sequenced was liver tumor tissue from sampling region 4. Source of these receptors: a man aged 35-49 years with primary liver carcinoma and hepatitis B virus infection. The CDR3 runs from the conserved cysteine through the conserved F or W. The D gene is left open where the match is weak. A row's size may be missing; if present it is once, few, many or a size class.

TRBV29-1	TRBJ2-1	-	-	TGCAGCGTTGAAAGGACAGCAGGAAATAAGCAGTTCTTC	CSVERTAGNKQFF
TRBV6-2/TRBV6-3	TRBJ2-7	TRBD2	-	TGTGACAGCAGGGGACTAGCGGGGGAGGACTCCTACGAGCAGTACTTC	CDSRGLAGEDSYEQYF
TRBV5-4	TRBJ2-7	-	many	TGTGCCAGCAGCTTGGGCGGGTTTGAGGTTGGCGAGCAGTACTTC	CASSLGGFEVGEQYF
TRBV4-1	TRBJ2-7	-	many	TGCGCCAGCAGCCAAGCGACAGGGAGGACCTACGAGCAGTACTTC	CASSQATGRTYEQYF
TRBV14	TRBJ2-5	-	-	TGTGCCAGCGGCCAAGACCACGCCCCGGAGTCCCAAGAGACCCAGTACTTC	CASGQDHAPESQETQYF
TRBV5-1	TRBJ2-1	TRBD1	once	TGCACCAGCAACTCCAGACAGGGCTCCTACAATGAGCAGTTCTTC	CTSNSRQGSYNEQFF
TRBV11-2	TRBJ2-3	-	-	TGTGCCAGCAGCTTTCAGGTTTCTAGCACAGATACGCGGTATTTC	CASSFQVSSTDTRYF
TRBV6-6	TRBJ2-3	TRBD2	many	TGTGCCAGCAGTTACGGGGGAGGGCCTTCTGATACGCAGTATTTT	CASSYGGGPSDTQYF
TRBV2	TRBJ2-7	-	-	TGTGCCAGCAGTGAAACTGGGGAGGCCCCCTACGAGCAGTACTTC	CASSETGEAPYEQYF
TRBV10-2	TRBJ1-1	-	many	TGCGCCAGCAGTGAATGGGCTGGGGACACTGAAGCTTTCTTT	CASSEWAGDTEAFF
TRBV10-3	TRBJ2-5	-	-	TGTGCCATCAGTGTGGGGCGAGGAGAGACCCAGTACTTC	CAISVGRGETQYF
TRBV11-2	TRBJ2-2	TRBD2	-	TGTGCCAGCGGCTTAGTGGGGCTAGCGGGAACCAGGGAGCTGTTTTTT	CASGLVGLAGTRELFF
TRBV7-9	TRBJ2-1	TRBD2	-	TGTACCAGCAGACCCTCTAGCGGGCCCGCCTACAGTGAGCAGTTCTTC	CTSRPSSGPAYSEQFF
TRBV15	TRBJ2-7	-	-	TGTGCCACCAGCGGGCTACCGAACTCCTACGAGCAGTACTTC	CATSGLPNSYEQYF
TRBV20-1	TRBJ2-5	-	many	TGCAGTGCTAGAGTGAGTGCGGGACTTCAAGAGACCCAGTACTTC	CSARVSAGLQETQYF
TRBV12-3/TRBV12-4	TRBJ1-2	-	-	TGTACCGGCAGTTTTCAGAACTATGGCTACACCTTC	CTGSFQNYGYTF
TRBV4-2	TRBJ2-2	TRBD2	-	TGTGCCAGCAGCCGAACTAGCGGGAGGGCCGGTGCCGGGGACCTGTTTTTC	CASSRTSGRAGAGDLFF
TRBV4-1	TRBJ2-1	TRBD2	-	TGCGCGAGCAGCCAAGTCGGGACTAGCGGGTACAATGGGCAGTCCTTC	CASSQVGTSGYNGQSF
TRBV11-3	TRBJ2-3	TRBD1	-	TGTGTCAGCAGCTTAGGGGGACAGCCCACTGATACACAGTATTTT	CVSSLGGQPTDTQYF
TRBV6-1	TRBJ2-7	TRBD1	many	TGTGCCAGCAGCGACAGGGGTAGCTCCTACGAGCAGTACTTC	CASSDRGSSYEQYF